The present TCR beta chain was sequenced within a study of a mutant IDH1 vaccine in newly diagnosed glioma. The data were produced by immunoSEQ multiplex PCR, yet TCRdb's version contains in-frame clones alone and is incomplete. The sample has some 25,000 clones; 77% are singletons. Turning to this clone: Its antigen is currently unknown.

Germline loops: CDR1 MNHNY, CDR2 SVGAGI (reference sequence). This CDR3 has 14 residues. Trimming shortened V by 3 bases and J by 6 bases, and 11 bases separated the two germline ends. Noted time point: week 5, during vaccination. The vaccine gave 300 ug of a 20-mer mutant IDH1 peptide subcutaneously per dose. Sequenced here: PBMCs, sampled from a glioma patient whose treatment included an IDH1 peptide vaccine. This clonotype was sampled from a man between 40 and 49 years old with glioma. The gene calls are TRBV6-6 and TRBJ1-4, with D possibly being TRBD1 (6 bases). As DNA, the CDR3 is TGTGCCAGCAGTTATCGACAGGTAGATGAAAAACTGTTTTTT. Its protein is CASSYRQVDEKLFF.